Following are 11 T cell receptor beta chains from one sample sequenced in a study of T cells in Graves' hyperthyroidism and ophthalmopathy. The source material, RNA transcripts, was used to amplify TCR beta CDR3 regions. HTBI primers were the set used in a first-round RT-PCR of the TCR CDR3. One entry per CDR3 protein results from TCRdb running MiXCR on the multiplex PCR reads. This sample has about 690,000 distinct CDR3 sequences, with roughly a sixth found just once. The sequencing sample was made of blood. The source is a man between 50 and 59 years old with Graves' hyperthyroidism.

This clonotype has a count of ten or more. This chain connects TRBV24-1 to TRBJ2-5; D is perhaps TRBD1 (6 bases). The CDR3 covers 14 residues. The V gene's germline CDR1 is KGHDR and CDR2 SFDVKD. Trimming took off 6 bases at V and 1 base at J, with 11 bases between the two ends. The CDR3 protein is CATSFPDSQETQYF. Here the CDR3 DNA reads TGTGCCACCAGTTTTCCGGACAGCCAAGAGACCCAGTACTTC.

This clonotype was found many times. This chain uses TRBV28 with TRBJ2-2; a possible D gene is TRBD1 (6 bases). Looked up from germline, CDR1 is MDHEN and CDR2 is SYDVKM. V dropped 2 bases and J dropped 7 bases, with 11 bases sitting between them. The CDR3 length is 14 residues. For the CDR3, the DNA is TGTGCCAGCAGTTTAGGGGGCACGGTCGGGGAGCTGTTTTTT. This sequence encodes CASSLGGTVGELFF. Supplemented by reference TRBV28 and TRBJ2-2, the full variable domain reads DVKVTQSSRYLVKRTGEKVFLECVQDMDHENMFWYRQDPGLGLRLIYFSYDVKMKEKGDIPEGYSVSREKKERFSLILESASTNQTSMYLCASSLGGTVGELFFGEGSRLTVL.

The chain recombines TRBV10-3 with TRBJ1-2; D unclear. Trimming pared 6 bases from V and 5 bases from J, leaving 25 bases between. Per germline, CDR1 ENHRY and CDR2 SYGVKD. The CDR3 covers 17 residues. In DNA form, the CDR3 reads TGTGCCATCAGCGGTGGGGAAGAGAGACGGAACCTTTATGGCTACACCTTC. Its protein is CAISGGEERRNLYGYTF.

This clonotype was counted ten times or more. The chain has TRBV2 and TRBJ2-3, with 8 nucleotides matching TRBD2. V was clipped by 3 bases and J by 3 bases; unmatched bases: 2. The CDR3 runs to 14 residues. CDR1 is SNHLY and CDR2 is FYNNEI in the germline V gene. CDR3 nucleotides: TGTGCCAGCAGTGACAGCGGGAGAACAGATACGCAGTATTTT. Translated: CASSDSGRTDTQYF.

The rearrangement joins TRBV20-1 to TRBJ1-2, with unresolved D. V dropped 3 bases and J dropped 1 base, with 6 bases sitting between them. This CDR3 contains 12 residues. Germline V gene sequence: CDR1 DFQATT, CDR2 SNEGSKA (reference sequence). The CDR3 nucleotides read TGCAGTGCTAGTGGGAATAACTATGGCTACACCTTC. Translated: CSASGNNYGYTF.

V gene TRBV20-1 combines with J gene TRBJ2-5; TRBD2 matches at 7 bases. This CDR3 region has 14 residues. The trim removed 6 bases at V and 1 base at J, leaving 8 bases unmatched. Germline V gives CDR1 DFQATT, CDR2 SNEGSKA (reference sequence). This CDR3 is CSAKLAPSQETQYF. Here the CDR3 DNA reads TGCAGTGCGAAACTAGCGCCATCCCAAGAGACCCAGTACTTC.

This clonotype was counted many times. The chain uses TRBV7-2 and TRBJ2-1; TRBD1 matches 9 bases. The CDR3 sequence is 14 residues long. The V and J ends lost 3 bases and 6 bases, in that order; junction bases with no gene match: 3. In germline, CDR1 is SGHTA, CDR2 FQGNSA. The chain's CDR3 is CASSFPDRGNEQFF. The CDR3 coding sequence is TGTGCCAGCAGCTTCCCGGACAGGGGCAATGAGCAGTTCTTC.

This clonotype was observed a few times. V and J are TRBV9 and TRBJ1-4, with D unclear. Germline CDR1 and CDR2: SGDLS and YYNGEE. Trimming pared 4 bases from V and 4 bases from J, leaving 14 bases between. This CDR3 spans 15 amino acids. The CDR3 region has the DNA TGTGCCAGCAGCACATCAAATGCAGTTAATGAAAAACTGTTTTTT. Its translation is CASSTSNAVNEKLFF. The full variable domain, with the rest looked up from reference TRBV9 and TRBJ1-4, is DSGVTQTPKHLITATGQRVTLRCSPRSGDLSVYWYQQSLDQGLQFLIQYYNGEERAKGNILERFSAQQFPDLHSELNLSSLELGDSALYFCASSTSNAVNEKLFFGSGTQLSVL.

This clonotype came up a few times. This rearrangement joins TRBV25-1 to TRBJ2-2; maybe TRBD1 (6 bases). The germline CDR1 and CDR2 sequences are MGHDK and SYGVNS. Trimming stripped 4 bases from V and 1 base from J, with 10 bases between. The CDR3 runs 15 residues. The CDR3 sequence is CASSVRGMNTGELFF. CDR3 DNA sequence: TGTGCCAGCAGTGTCAGGGGTATGAACACCGGGGAGCTGTTTTTT.

This clonotype showed up many times. The chain is built from TRBV12-3 or TRBV12-4 and TRBJ1-3; no definite D call. The ends were cut back, 6 bases at V and 4 bases at J, with 10 bases in the middle. The CDR3 is 13 residues long. The chain's CDR3 is CASSPTLGNTIYF. DNA of the CDR3: TGTGCCAGCAGCCCAACATTGGGAAACACCATATATTTT.

This rearrangement joins TRBV6-5 to TRBJ1-4; D call uncertain. The CDR3 is 15 residues long. Between the trimmed V and J ends, which lost 0 bases and 0 bases, there was a span of 5 bases. Germline assignment: CDR1 MNHEY and CDR2 SVGAGI. CDR3 nucleotide sequence: TGTGCCAGCAGTTACTCTGGTTCAACTAATGAAAAACTGTTTTTT. Its translation is CASSYSGSTNEKLFF.